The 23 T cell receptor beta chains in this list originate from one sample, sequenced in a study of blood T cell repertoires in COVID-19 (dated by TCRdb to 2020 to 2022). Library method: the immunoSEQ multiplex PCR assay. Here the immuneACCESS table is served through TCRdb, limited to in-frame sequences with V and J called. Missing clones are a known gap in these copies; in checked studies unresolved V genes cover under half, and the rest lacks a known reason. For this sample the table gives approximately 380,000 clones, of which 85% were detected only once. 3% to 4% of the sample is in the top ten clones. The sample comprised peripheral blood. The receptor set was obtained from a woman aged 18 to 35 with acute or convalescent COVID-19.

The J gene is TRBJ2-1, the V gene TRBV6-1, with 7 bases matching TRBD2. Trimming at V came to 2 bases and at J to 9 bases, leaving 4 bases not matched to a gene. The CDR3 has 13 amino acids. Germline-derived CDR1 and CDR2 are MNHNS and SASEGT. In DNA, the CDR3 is TGTGCCAGCAGTGAACCGGGAGGAAGTGAGCAGTTCTTC. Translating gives CASSEPGGSEQFF.

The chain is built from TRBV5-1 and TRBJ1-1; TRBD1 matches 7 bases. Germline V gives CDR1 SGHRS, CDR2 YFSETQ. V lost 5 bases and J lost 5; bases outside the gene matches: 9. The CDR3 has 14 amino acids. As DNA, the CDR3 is TGCGCCAGCAGAGGGACAGTCGAGAGGACTGAAGCTTTCTTT. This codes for CASRGTVERTEAFF.

The CDR3 here is CASSLGGGQLSSYEQYF. CDR3 bases: TGTGCCAGCAGCTTAGGAGGGGGACAGTTAAGCTCCTACGAGCAGTACTTC. The chain uses TRBV7-8 and TRBJ2-7; TRBD1 aligns across 7 bases. J was trimmed by 0 bases and V by 1 base; bases with no gene match: 9. This CDR3 has 17 amino acids. The V gene's germline CDR1 is SGHVS and CDR2 FQNEAQ.

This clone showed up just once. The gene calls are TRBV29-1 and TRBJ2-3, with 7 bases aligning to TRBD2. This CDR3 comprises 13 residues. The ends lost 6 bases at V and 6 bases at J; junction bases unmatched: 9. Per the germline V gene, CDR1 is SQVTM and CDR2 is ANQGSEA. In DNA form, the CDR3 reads TGCAGCGTCACGAGGGAGGGCCCCGATACGCAGTATTTT. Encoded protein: CSVTREGPDTQYF.

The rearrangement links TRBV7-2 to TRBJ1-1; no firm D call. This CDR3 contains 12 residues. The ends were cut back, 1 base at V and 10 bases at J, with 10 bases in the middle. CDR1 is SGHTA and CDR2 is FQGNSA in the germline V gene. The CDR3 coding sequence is TGTGCCAGCAGCTTAGTCGGGGTGGCAGCTTTCTTT. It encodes CASSLVGVAAFF. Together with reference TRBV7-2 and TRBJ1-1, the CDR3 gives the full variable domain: GAGVSQSPSNKVTEKGKDVELRCDPISGHTALYWYRQSLGQGLEFLIYFQGNSAPDKSGLPSDRFSAERTGGSVSTLTIQRTQQEDSAVYLCASSLVGVAAFFGQGTRLTVV.

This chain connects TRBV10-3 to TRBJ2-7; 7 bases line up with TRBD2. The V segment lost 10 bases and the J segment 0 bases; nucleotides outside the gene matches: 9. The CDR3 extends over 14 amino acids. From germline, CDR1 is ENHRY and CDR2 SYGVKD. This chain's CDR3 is CATGGGAPSYEQYF. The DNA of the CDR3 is TGTGCCACCGGGGGAGGGGCCCCCTCCTACGAGCAGTACTTC.

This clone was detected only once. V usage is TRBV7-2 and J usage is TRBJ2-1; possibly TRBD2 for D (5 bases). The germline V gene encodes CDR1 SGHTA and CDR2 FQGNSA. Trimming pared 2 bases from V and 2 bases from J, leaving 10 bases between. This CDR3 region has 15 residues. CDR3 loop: CASSLRRATYNEQFF. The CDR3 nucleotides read TGTGCCAGCAGCTTACGGCGGGCTACCTACAATGAGCAGTTCTTC.

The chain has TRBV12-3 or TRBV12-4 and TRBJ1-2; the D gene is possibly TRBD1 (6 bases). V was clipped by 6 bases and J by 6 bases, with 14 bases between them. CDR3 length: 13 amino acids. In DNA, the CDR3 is TGTGCCAGCAGACGACAGGCAGGCAATGGCTACACCTTC. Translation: CASRRQAGNGYTF.

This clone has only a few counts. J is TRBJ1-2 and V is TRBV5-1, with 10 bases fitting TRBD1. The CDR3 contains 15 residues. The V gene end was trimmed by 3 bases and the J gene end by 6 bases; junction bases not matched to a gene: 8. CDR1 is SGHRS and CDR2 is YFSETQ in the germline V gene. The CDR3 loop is CASSWLGQGEDGYTF. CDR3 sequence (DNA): TGCGCCAGCAGCTGGTTAGGACAGGGGGAAGATGGCTACACCTTC.

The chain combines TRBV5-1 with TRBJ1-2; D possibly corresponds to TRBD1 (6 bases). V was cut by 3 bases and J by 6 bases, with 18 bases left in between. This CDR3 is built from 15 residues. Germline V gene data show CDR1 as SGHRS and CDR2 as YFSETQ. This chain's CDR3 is CASSWSVGGNHGYTF. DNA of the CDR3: TGCGCCAGCAGCTGGTCGGTTGGGGGCAACCATGGCTACACCTTC. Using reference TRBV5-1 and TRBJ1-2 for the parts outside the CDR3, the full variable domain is KAGVTQTPRYLIKTRGQQVTLSCSPISGHRSVSWYQQTPGQGLQFLFEYFSETQRNKGNFPGRFSGRQFSNSRSEMNVSTLELGDSALYLCASSWSVGGNHGYTFGSGTRLTVV.

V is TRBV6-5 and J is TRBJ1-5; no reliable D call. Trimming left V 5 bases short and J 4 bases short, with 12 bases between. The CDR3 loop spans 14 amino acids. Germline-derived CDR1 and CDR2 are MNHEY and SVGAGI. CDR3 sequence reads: CASSLGPKNQPQHF. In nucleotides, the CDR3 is TGTGCCAGCAGTCTGGGCCCTAAAAATCAGCCCCAGCATTTT.

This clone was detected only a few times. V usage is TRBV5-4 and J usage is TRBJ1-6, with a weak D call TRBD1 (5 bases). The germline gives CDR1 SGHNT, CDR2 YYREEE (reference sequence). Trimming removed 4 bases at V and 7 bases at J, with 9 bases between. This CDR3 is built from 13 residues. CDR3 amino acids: CASSPDKNSPLHF. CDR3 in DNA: TGTGCCAGCAGCCCGGACAAGAATTCACCCCTCCACTTT.

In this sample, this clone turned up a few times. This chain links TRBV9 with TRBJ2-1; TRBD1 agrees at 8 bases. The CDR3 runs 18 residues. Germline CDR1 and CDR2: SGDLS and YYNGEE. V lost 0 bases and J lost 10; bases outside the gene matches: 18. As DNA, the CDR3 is TGTGCCAGCAGCGTAGATTGGGCCCCACAGGGGGTTGAGGAAGAGCAGTTCTTC. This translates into CASSVDWAPQGVEEEQFF.

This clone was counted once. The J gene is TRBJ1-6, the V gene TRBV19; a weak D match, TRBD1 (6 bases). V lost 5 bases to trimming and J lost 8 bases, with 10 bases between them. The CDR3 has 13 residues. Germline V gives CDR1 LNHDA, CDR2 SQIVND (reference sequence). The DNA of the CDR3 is TGTGCCAGTAGTGCAGGGGTAGATTCACCCCTCCACTTT. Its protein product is CASSAGVDSPLHF.

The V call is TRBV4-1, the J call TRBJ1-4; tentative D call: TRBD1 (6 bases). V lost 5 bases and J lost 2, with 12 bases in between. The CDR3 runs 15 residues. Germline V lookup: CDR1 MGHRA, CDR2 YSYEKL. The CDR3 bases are TGCGCCAGCAGCTTTCACAGGGTCACTAATGAAAAACTGTTTTTT. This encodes CASSFHRVTNEKLFF.

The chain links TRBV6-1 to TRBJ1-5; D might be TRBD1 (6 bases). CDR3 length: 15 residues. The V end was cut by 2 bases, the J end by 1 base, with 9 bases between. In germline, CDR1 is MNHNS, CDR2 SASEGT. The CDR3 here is CASSETGTSNQPQHF. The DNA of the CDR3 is TGTGCCAGCAGTGAAACAGGGACGAGCAATCAGCCCCAGCATTTT.

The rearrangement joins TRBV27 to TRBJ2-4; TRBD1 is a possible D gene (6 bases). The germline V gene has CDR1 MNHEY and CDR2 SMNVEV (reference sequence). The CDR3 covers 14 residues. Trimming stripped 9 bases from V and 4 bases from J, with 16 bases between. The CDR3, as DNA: TGTGCCAGTCAATTGGCCCAGGGGAAAAACATTCAGTACTTC. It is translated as CASQLAQGKNIQYF.

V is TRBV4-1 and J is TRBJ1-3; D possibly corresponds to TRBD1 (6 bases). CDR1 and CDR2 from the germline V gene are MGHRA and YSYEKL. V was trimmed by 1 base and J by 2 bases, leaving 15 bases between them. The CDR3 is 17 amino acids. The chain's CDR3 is CASSQVIGTSPGNTIYF. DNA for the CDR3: TGCGCCAGCAGCCAAGTGATCGGGACAAGCCCTGGAAACACCATATATTTT.

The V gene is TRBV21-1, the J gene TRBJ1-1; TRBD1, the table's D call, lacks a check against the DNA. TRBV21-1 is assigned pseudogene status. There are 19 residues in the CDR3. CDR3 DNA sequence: TGTGCCAGCAGCACTAAATACAGGGACAGACTTCCTCAGAACACTGAAGCTTTCTTT. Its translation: CASSTKYRDRLPQNTEAFF.

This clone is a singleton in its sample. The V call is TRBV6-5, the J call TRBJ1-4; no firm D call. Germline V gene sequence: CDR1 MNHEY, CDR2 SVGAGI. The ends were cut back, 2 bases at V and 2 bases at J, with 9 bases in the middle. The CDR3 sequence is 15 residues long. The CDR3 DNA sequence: TGTGCCAGCAGTTACGGCGGGAGTACTAATGAAAAACTGTTTTTT. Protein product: CASSYGGSTNEKLFF.

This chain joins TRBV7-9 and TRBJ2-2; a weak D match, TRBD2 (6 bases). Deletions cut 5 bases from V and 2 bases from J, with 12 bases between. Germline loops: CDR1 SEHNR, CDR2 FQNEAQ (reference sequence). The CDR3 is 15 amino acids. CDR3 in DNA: TGTGCCAGCAGCGAGACCGGGACTAACACCGGGGAGCTGTTTTTT. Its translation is CASSETGTNTGELFF.

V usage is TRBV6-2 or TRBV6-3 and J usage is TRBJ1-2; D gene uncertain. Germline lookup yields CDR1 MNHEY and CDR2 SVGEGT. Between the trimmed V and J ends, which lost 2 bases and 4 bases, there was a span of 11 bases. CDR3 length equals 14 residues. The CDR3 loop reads CASSYGGTGYGYTF. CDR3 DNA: TGTGCCAGCAGTTACGGAGGTACGGGCTATGGCTACACCTTC.

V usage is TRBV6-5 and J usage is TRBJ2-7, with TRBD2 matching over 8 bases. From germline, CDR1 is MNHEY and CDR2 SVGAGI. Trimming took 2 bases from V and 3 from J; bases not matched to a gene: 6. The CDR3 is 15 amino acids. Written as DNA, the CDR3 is TGTGCCAGCAGTTACACGGGAGGGACTCACTACGAGCAGTACTTC. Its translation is CASSYTGGTHYEQYF.